Listed below are T cell receptor beta chains from one sample, sequenced in a study of T cell responses to AZD1222 COVID-19 vaccine. The method was immunoSEQ multiplex PCR; TCRdb's version includes in-frame clones alone and lacks a portion of them. The sample includes about 190,000 clones, almost 95% of them seen just once. The sequences come from peripheral blood, collected on day 0 of AZD1222 vaccination. The receptors were sampled from an adult in good health. The CDR3 runs from the conserved cysteine through the conserved F or W. D genes are given only for firm matches. Not all rows give a size; the values are once, few, many and, for expanded clones, a class.

TRBV7-9	.	TRBJ1-2	TRBD1	TGTGCCAGCAGCCCTGGGACAGGTTCTAACTATGGCTACACCTTC	CASSPGTGSNYGYTF
TRBV13	.	TRBJ2-1	TRBD2	TGTGCCAGCAGCCTCGGTAGAGTAGCGGGGGGCAATGAGCAGTTCTTC	CASSLGRVAGGNEQFF
TRBV5-1	once	TRBJ2-1	.	TGCGCCAGCTCCACCGGGACACAATACAATGAGCAGTTCTTC	CASSTGTQYNEQFF
TRBV10-3	once	TRBJ2-1	.	TGTGCCATCAGTCAGGAACAGAGCTCCTACAATGAGCAGTTCTTC	CAISQEQSSYNEQFF
TRBV4-2	.	TRBJ2-5	.	TGTGCCAGCAGCCAAGACTACTCAGGAGAGACCCAGTACTTC	CASSQDYSGETQYF
TRBV5-1	.	TRBJ2-5	.	TGCGCCAGCAGCTTAAGGCAACAAGAGACCCAGTACTTC	CASSLRQQETQYF
TRBV29-1	.	TRBJ1-4	TRBD1	TGCAGCGCTGGAGGGGGGACAGGGGATGAAAAACTGTTTTTT	CSAGGGTGDEKLFF
TRBV6-1	.	TRBJ1-3	.	TGTGCCAGCAGTGAAATGACGGCCAGCTCTGGAAACACCATATATTTT	CASSEMTASSGNTIYF
TRBV7-2	.	TRBJ2-1	TRBD2	TGTGCCAGCAGCCCGACTAGCGGGGGCTACAATGAGCAGTTCTTC	CASSPTSGGYNEQFF
TRBV6-5	.	TRBJ2-7	.	TGTGCCAGCATCCTTTCTCGGACAGTGGGCTACGAGCAGTACTTC	CASILSRTVGYEQYF
TRBV11-2	.	TRBJ1-3	.	TGTGCCAGCAGCCCGGGACACTTGAGCTCTGGAAACACCATATATTTT	CASSPGHLSSGNTIYF
TRBV9	.	TRBJ1-3	.	TGTGCCAGCACCCGGGGCCGAGGCAGCTCTGGAAACACCATATATTTT	CASTRGRGSSGNTIYF
TRBV18	.	TRBJ1-4	TRBD1	TGTGCCAGCTCATCCAGGGGGGAAGGCGAAAAACTGTTTTTT	CASSSRGEGEKLFF
TRBV27	.	TRBJ1-2	TRBD1	TGTGCCAGCAGTTCCACGGGACAGGGGCTCTATGGCTACACCTTC	CASSSTGQGLYGYTF
TRBV6-5	.	TRBJ1-5	.	TGTGCCAGCAGTTTGACAGATGGTAATCAGCCCCAGCATTTT	CASSLTDGNQPQHF
TRBV18	.	TRBJ2-5	.	TGTGCCAGCTCACCTCGGGCTAGCGAGGAGACCCAGTACTTC	CASSPRASEETQYF
TRBV7-2	.	TRBJ1-1	.	TGTGCCAGCAGCTTAGTCAGAGGGGACACTGAAGCTTTCTTT	CASSLVRGDTEAFF
TRBV9	.	TRBJ1-1	.	TGTGCCAGCAGCCCCCATGGAGGGACTGGGACTGAAGCTTTCTTT	CASSPHGGTGTEAFF
TRBV6-4	.	TRBJ2-5	.	TGTGCCAGCGGGAGTGGAGACAGTGACCAAGAGACCCAGTACTTC	CASGSGDSDQETQYF
TRBV9	.	TRBJ2-7	.	TGTGCCAGCAGCGTAGCTGGGGGGATCTACGAGCAGTACTTC	CASSVAGGIYEQYF
TRBV5-6	.	TRBJ1-6	TRBD1	TGTGCCAGCAGCTTCCAGGGGGCCCTTAATTCACCCCTCCACTTT	CASSFQGALNSPLHF
TRBV5-6	.	TRBJ1-2	.	TGTGCCAGCAGCTTGAGGGGGGGCTATGGCTACACCTTC	CASSLRGGYGYTF
TRBV5-1	.	TRBJ1-1	.	TGCGCCAGCAGCTTGAAACTGAACACTGAAGCTTTCTTT	CASSLKLNTEAFF
TRBV10-3	few	TRBJ1-5	TRBD1	TGTGCCTCGGGACAGGGGTACTATAGCAATCAGCCCCAGCATTTT	CASGQGYYSNQPQHF
TRBV7-6	.	TRBJ2-5	.	TGTGCCAGCAGCCGCGTTCAGGGCACCCAAGAGACCCAGTACTTC	CASSRVQGTQETQYF
TRBV5-1	.	TRBJ2-1	.	TGCGCCAGCAGCTTGGAATATTACAATGAGCAGTTCTTC	CASSLEYYNEQFF
TRBV14	.	TRBJ2-7	.	TGTGCCAGCAGCCGTGCCTACGAGCAGTACTTC	CASSRAYEQYF
TRBV7-2	.	TRBJ1-4	TRBD1	TGTGCCAGCAGCCCGAGACAGGGGGCTAATGAAAAACTGTTTTTT	CASSPRQGANEKLFF
TRBV5-6	.	TRBJ1-4	.	TGTGCCAGCAGCCTGAGAGGACAAACTAATGAAAAACTGTTTTTT	CASSLRGQTNEKLFF
TRBV10-2	.	TRBJ1-5	.	TGCGCCAGCAGTGACCGGGAGAATCAGCCCCAGCATTTT	CASSDRENQPQHF
TRBV4-2	.	TRBJ2-3	TRBD2	TGTGCCAGCAGCCAAATCCCCGGACTAGCGGGGGCCTTGGATACGCAGTATTTT	CASSQIPGLAGALDTQYF
TRBV3-1/TRBV3-2	.	TRBJ1-5	.	TGTGCCAGCAGCCCGGAGGGCAGTGGCAATCAGCCCCAGCATTTT	CASSPEGSGNQPQHF
TRBV19	.	TRBJ2-7	TRBD1	TGTGCCAGTAGTATGACGGACAGGGGGCTGGACGAGCAGTACTTC	CASSMTDRGLDEQYF
TRBV7-8	.	TRBJ2-5	TRBD1	TGTGCCAGCAGCGAGAGGTTCAGGGGGCTGGAGACCCAGTACTTC	CASSERFRGLETQYF
TRBV28	.	TRBJ1-3	.	TGTGCCAGCAGTTTACCCCGGGCGGGGGGAAACACCATATATTTT	CASSLPRAGGNTIYF
TRBV19	.	TRBJ1-1	.	TGTGCCAGTAGTTCCGCCAGGGGAAACACTGAAGCTTTCTTT	CASSSARGNTEAFF
TRBV7-2	once	TRBJ2-4	TRBD2	TGTGCCAGCAGCCCTGACGGGGGGTTAGCCAAAAACATTCAGTACTTC	CASSPDGGLAKNIQYF
TRBV14	.	TRBJ2-5	TRBD2	TGTGCCAGCAGCCTTTGGACTAGCGGGGATAAGGAGACCCAGTACTTC	CASSLWTSGDKETQYF
TRBV28	.	TRBJ2-5	.	TGTGCCAGCAGTAATACCATCGGGGGGCAGGGGAGGAGGGAGACCCAGTACTTC	CASSNTIGGQGRRETQYF
TRBV27	.	TRBJ2-1	.	TGTGCCAGCAGTTTACCTACAGGGAAACTCAATGAGCAGTTCTTC	CASSLPTGKLNEQFF
TRBV19	.	TRBJ2-7	TRBD1	TGTGCCAGTAGTATGTGGGCCGGCGGACAGGGTTACTACGAGCAGTACTTC	CASSMWAGGQGYYEQYF
TRBV2	.	TRBJ1-1	.	TGTGCCAGCAGAGCCCTCATGGAGGCGGCTGAAGCTTTCTTT	CASRALMEAAEAFF
TRBV5-1	.	TRBJ2-5	TRBD1	TGCGCCAGCAGCTCCCAGGGACAGGGGGAGACCCAGTACTTC	CASSSQGQGETQYF
TRBV7-9	.	TRBJ1-2	TRBD1	TGTGCCAGCAGCTTTGGGACAGGGCGGGGTCGGGATGGCTACACCTTC	CASSFGTGRGRDGYTF
TRBV6-4	.	TRBJ2-1	TRBD1	TGTGCCAGCAGTGGGGGACAGGGAAGGCAGTTCTTC	CASSGGQGRQFF
TRBV30	.	TRBJ1-6	.	TGTGCCTGGAGTACCCGCAGACCCCTCTCACCCCTCCACTTT	CAWSTRRPLSPLHF
TRBV9	.	TRBJ2-5	.	TGTGCCAGCGGCCGGGATCAAGAGACCCAGTACTTC	CASGRDQETQYF
TRBV18	.	TRBJ1-1	.	TGTGCCAGCTCACCACGGGAGGGTATCGGGACGGGCACTGAAGCTTTCTTT	CASSPREGIGTGTEAFF
TRBV28	.	TRBJ1-1	.	TGTGCCAGCAGTTTGTCAGGGGAGTACACTGAAGCTTTCTTT	CASSLSGEYTEAFF
TRBV5-8	.	TRBJ2-2	.	TGTGCCAGCAGCTTGGACAGCAACACCGGGGAGCTGTTTTTT	CASSLDSNTGELFF
TRBV7-9	once	TRBJ2-3	.	TGTGCCAGCAGCTTAGCAGGGACTAGCACAGATACGCAGTATTTT	CASSLAGTSTDTQYF